The 22 T cell receptor beta chains listed next were all sequenced from one sample in a study of response to subunit inactivated influenza vaccine. Each CDR3 protein is one row after TCRdb ran MiXCR on the RT-PCR reads. There are about 800,000 distinct CDR3 sequences in the sample; 21% occur only once, and 10% to 13% lies in the top ten. The source material was PBMCs from blood, sampled 5 days after vaccination. These receptors were collected from a man over 45 who received an inactivated influenza vaccine.

This chain links TRBV24-1 with TRBJ2-2; 7 bases agree with TRBD2. The length of the CDR3 is 15 residues. Germline-derived CDR1 and CDR2 are KGHDR and SFDVKD. V shed 3 bases and J 5 bases; nucleotides not matched to a gene: 5. The CDR3 is CATSDRGGGTGELFF. CDR3 bases: TGTGCCACCAGTGATCGGGGCGGGGGAACCGGGGAGCTGTTTTTT.

V usage is TRBV20-1 and J usage is TRBJ1-1; D unclear. CDR3 length equals 14 residues. V was shortened by 2 bases and J by 1 base, with 11 bases between the two germline ends. The germline CDR1 and CDR2 sequences are DFQATT and SNEGSKA (reference sequence). The DNA for the CDR3 is TGCAGTGCTAGAATCTCGGGCCCGAACACTGAAGCTTTCTTT. Its protein product is CSARISGPNTEAFF.

The table lists this clonotype with a count of one. The chain combines TRBV30 with TRBJ2-7; no reliable D call. Germline values: CDR1 GTSNPN, CDR2 SVGIG (reference sequence). CDR3 size: 11 residues. V lost 2 bases and J 3 bases, leaving 5 bases between the germline ends. The CDR3 bases are TGTGCCTGGAGTCTCATCTACGAGCAGTACTTC. Its translation: CAWSLIYEQYF.

The chain has TRBV4-1 and TRBJ2-1; tentative D call: TRBD1 (6 bases). There are 16 residues in the CDR3. V lost 5 bases to trimming and J lost 3 bases, with 17 bases between them. CDR1 is MGHRA and CDR2 is YSYEKL in the germline V gene. In DNA, the CDR3 is TGCGCCAGCAGCTCCCGGCTGGGGGCAGGCTACAATGAGCAGTTCTTC. It is translated as CASSSRLGAGYNEQFF.

This clonotype was recorded many times. V gene TRBV12-3 or TRBV12-4 combines with J gene TRBJ1-1; no definite D call. The length of the CDR3 is 14 residues. V lost 5 bases, J lost 4 bases, and 14 bases lay in between. The CDR3 here is CASSPGGGGTEAFF. The CDR3 coding sequence is TGTGCCAGCAGTCCCGGCGGTGGAGGCACTGAAGCTTTCTTT.

The genes are TRBV6-5 and TRBJ2-2; the match to TRBD2 covers 12 bases. Germline CDR1 reads MNHEY; CDR2 reads SVGAGI. The CDR3 totals 17 residues. V was pared by 4 bases and J by 3 bases, with 6 bases of the junction left unmatched. CDR3 bases: TGTGCCAGCAGTTCAAAGACTAGCGGGGGATACACCGGGGAGCTGTTTTTT. Encoded protein: CASSSKTSGGYTGELFF.

The rearrangement uses TRBV29-1 and TRBJ2-7; TRBD1 might be the D (5 bases). Germline V CDR1 and CDR2: SQVTM, ANQGSEA. Trimming left V 7 bases short and J 0 bases short, with 10 bases between. The CDR3 extends over 12 amino acids. CDR3 bases: TGCAGCGCTCAGGGTACCTCCTACGAGCAGTACTTC. It encodes CSAQGTSYEQYF.

The chain carries TRBV9 and TRBJ2-3, with a tentative D call TRBD2 (7 bases). This CDR3 is 15 amino acids long. The germline CDR1 and CDR2 sequences are SGDLS and YYNGEE. The germline V and J ends were trimmed by 4 bases and 4 bases, with 16 bases remaining between them. This chain's CDR3 is CASSSPGGGADTQYF. CDR3 nucleotide sequence: TGTGCCAGCAGCTCCCCCGGAGGGGGGGCAGATACGCAGTATTTT.

This clonotype was seen a handful of times. J is TRBJ2-7 and V is TRBV28, with a possible D match to TRBD1 (5 bases). Trimming pared 7 bases from V and 0 bases from J, leaving 10 bases between. There are 13 residues in the CDR3. In germline, CDR1 is MDHEN, CDR2 SYDVKM. The CDR3 nucleotides read TGTGCCAGCATAGACAGCCGCTCCTACGAGCAGTACTTC. Amino acids: CASIDSRSYEQYF.

This clonotype was counted ten times or more. The genes are TRBV20-1 and TRBJ2-7; 8 bases are a match to TRBD2. CDR1 DFQATT and CDR2 SNEGSKA come from the germline V gene (reference sequence). The CDR3 length is 14 residues. V shed 3 bases, J shed 6 bases, and the junction held 10 bases outside the gene matches. For the CDR3, the DNA is TGCAGTGCTAGCGTATCCGGGACTAGAAGCGAGCAGTACTTC. Translation: CSASVSGTRSEQYF.

The CDR3 here is CAVAPPRGGTGELFF. The CDR3 nucleotides read TGTGCCGTGGCGCCCCCGCGGGGGGGCACCGGGGAGCTGTTTTTT. The chain couples TRBV10-3 to TRBJ2-2, with 9 positions matching TRBD2. Losses at the gene ends were 11 bases for V and 4 bases for J; bases not matched to a gene: 11. Looked up from germline, CDR1 is ENHRY and CDR2 is SYGVKD. The CDR3 is 15 amino acids.

This clonotype showed up just a few times. The chain recombines TRBV20-1 with TRBJ2-1; 8 bases are shared with TRBD1. The CDR3 loop spans 15 amino acids. Germline CDR1 DFQATT, CDR2 SNEGSKA (reference sequence). V shed 1 base and J 9 bases; nucleotides not matched to a gene: 11. DNA for the CDR3: TGCAGTGCTAGAGTTCCTGGCAGGGGGCCGAGTGAGCAGTTCTTC. It encodes CSARVPGRGPSEQFF.

V usage is TRBV5-1 and J usage is TRBJ2-7; 8 bases are shared with TRBD1. The CDR3 loop spans 13 amino acids. V shed 4 bases, J shed 5 bases, and the junction held 5 bases outside the gene matches. Germline lookup yields CDR1 SGHRS and CDR2 YFSETQ. DNA for the CDR3: TGCGCCAGCAGCAAGGACAGGGCCGACGAGCAGTACTTC. It translates to CASSKDRADEQYF.

A few counts support this clonotype. The CDR3 loop reads CAISDALSTDTQYF. CDR3 in DNA: TGTGCCATCAGTGATGCCCTTAGCACAGATACGCAGTATTTT. The J gene is TRBJ2-3, the V gene TRBV10-3; D is unclear. V shed 3 bases and J shed 0 bases, with 7 bases lying between them. CDR1 and CDR2 (germline): ENHRY, SYGVKD. The CDR3 covers 14 residues.

This clonotype has only a few counts. This chain links TRBV20-1 with TRBJ2-2; 11 bases match TRBD2. Germline V lookup: CDR1 DFQATT, CDR2 SNEGSKA (reference sequence). V gave up 1 base and J gave up 6 bases; unmatched junction bases: 10. The CDR3 is made up of 17 amino acids. The CDR3 loop is CSARGGTSGGGAGELFF. In DNA, the CDR3 is TGCAGTGCTAGAGGTGGCACTAGCGGGGGCGGGGCCGGGGAGCTGTTTTTT.

This clonotype showed up just a few times. V and J are TRBV6-1 and TRBJ2-2, with D perhaps matching TRBD2 (5 bases). V lost 8 bases and J 1 base, leaving 17 bases between the germline ends. The germline gives CDR1 MNHNS, CDR2 SASEGT. The CDR3 consists of 16 residues. Here the CDR3 DNA reads TGTGCCAGCTGGGTAGGTGGGAGTGTGAACACCGGGGAGCTGTTTTTT. The encoded protein is CASWVGGSVNTGELFF.

The chain links TRBV3-1 to TRBJ1-5; 7 nucleotides agree with TRBD1. The V and J ends lost 3 bases and 4 bases, in that order; junction bases with no gene match: 9. The germline gives CDR1 LGHDT, CDR2 YNNKEL (reference sequence). The CDR3 has 16 amino acids. The CDR3 DNA is TGTGCCAGCAGCCAGACAGGGAGGGCATTAAATCAGCCCCAGCATTTT. Translating gives CASSQTGRALNQPQHF.

The V and J genes are TRBV7-9 and TRBJ1-5; maybe TRBD1 (6 bases). The CDR3 is made up of 15 amino acids. CDR1 SEHNR and CDR2 FQNEAQ come from the germline V gene (reference sequence). Trimming pared 3 bases from V and 2 bases from J, leaving 11 bases between. The chain's CDR3 is CASSFGGVGNQPQHF. The CDR3, as DNA: TGTGCCAGCAGCTTCGGGGGCGTCGGCAATCAGCCCCAGCATTTT.

This clonotype was observed once. The gene calls are TRBV20-1 and TRBJ2-1; possibly TRBD2 for D (5 bases). CDR1 is DFQATT and CDR2 is SNEGSKA in the germline V gene (reference sequence). The CDR3 spans 13 residues. With 7 bases removed from V and 8 bases from J, the gap between germline ends came to 18 bases. The CDR3 loop reads CSGADLAGDEQFF. CDR3 DNA: TGCAGTGGGGCGGATCTAGCCGGGGATGAGCAGTTCTTC.

The sample holds a few counts of this clonotype. The rearrangement links TRBV10-3 to TRBJ2-1, with 11 bases identical to TRBD2. The length of the CDR3 is 16 residues. The trim removed 10 bases at V and 6 bases at J, leaving 14 bases unmatched. Germline lookup yields CDR1 ENHRY and CDR2 SYGVKD. CDR3 nucleotides: TGTGCCACCACGGTATTAGCGGGGGGGCTCGGCAATGAGCAGTTCTTC. It specifies CATTVLAGGLGNEQFF.

This clonotype was observed a few times. In DNA form, the CDR3 reads TGTGCCAGCAGCCCCCCAGGAGCTCTTCGGGGGACCCAGTACTTC. Translation gives CASSPPGALRGTQYF. J is TRBJ2-5 and V is TRBV9; D is possibly TRBD2 (5 bases). Trimming took off 4 bases at V and 7 bases at J, with 20 bases between the two ends. The germline CDR1 and CDR2 sequences are SGDLS and YYNGEE. The CDR3 has 15 amino acids.

This chain connects TRBV10-3 to TRBJ2-3, with D perhaps matching TRBD1 (6 bases). This CDR3 is built from 16 residues. Germline CDR1 reads ENHRY; CDR2 reads SYGVKD. The V end was cut by 7 bases, the J end by 2 bases, with 19 bases between. The DNA of the CDR3 is TGTGCCATCAACGGGGACAAGACAGGAAACACAGATACGCAGTATTTT. It translates to CAINGDKTGNTDTQYF.